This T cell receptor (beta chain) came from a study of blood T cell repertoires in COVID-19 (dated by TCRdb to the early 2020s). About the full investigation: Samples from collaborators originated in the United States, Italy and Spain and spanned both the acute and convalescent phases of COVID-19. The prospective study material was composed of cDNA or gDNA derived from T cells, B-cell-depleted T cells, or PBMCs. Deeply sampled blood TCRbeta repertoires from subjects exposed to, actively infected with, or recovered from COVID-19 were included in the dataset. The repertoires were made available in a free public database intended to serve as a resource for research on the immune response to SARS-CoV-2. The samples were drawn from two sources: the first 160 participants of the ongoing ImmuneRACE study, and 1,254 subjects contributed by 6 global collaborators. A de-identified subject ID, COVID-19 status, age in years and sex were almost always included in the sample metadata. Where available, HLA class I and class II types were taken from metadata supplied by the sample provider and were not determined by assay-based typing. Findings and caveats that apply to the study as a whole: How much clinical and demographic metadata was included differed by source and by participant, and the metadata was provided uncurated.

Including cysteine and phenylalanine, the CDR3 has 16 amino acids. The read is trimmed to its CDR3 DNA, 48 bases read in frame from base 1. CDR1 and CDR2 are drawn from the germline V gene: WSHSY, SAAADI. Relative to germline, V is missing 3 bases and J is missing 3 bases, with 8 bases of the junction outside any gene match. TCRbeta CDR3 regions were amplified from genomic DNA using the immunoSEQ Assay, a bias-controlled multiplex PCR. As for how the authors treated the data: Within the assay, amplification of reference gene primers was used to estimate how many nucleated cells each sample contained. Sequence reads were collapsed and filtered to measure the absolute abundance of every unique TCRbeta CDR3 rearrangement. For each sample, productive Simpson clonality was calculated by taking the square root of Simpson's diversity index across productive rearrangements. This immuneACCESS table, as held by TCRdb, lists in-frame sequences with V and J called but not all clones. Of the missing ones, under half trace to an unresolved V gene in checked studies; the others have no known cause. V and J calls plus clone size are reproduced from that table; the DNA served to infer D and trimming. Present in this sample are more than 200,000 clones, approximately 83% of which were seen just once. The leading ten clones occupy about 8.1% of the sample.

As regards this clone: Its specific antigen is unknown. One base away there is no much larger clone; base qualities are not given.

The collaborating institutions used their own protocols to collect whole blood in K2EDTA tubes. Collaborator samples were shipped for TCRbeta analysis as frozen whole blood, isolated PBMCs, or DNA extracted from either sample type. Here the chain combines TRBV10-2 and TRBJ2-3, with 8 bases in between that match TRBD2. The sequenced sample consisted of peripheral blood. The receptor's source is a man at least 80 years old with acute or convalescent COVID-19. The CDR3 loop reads CASSEGTGGLTDTQYF. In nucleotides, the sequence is TGCGCCAGCAGTGAAGGGACGGGAGGGCTGACAGATACGCAGTATTTT.